Listed below are T cell receptor beta chains from one sample, sequenced in a study of CD8 T cells in Susac syndrome. TCRdb re-called the immunoSEQ multiplex PCR reads with MiXCR, one entry per CDR3 protein. This sample carries some 170,000 distinct CDR3 sequences, roughly 94% of them seen once, and the ten largest clones take around 0.1%. The sequenced material came from CD4+ T cells from PBMCs. Every receptor here comes from a human donor with Susac syndrome. CDR3s include the opening cysteine and the closing phenylalanine or tryptophan. A D gene is named only where the DNA matches it firmly. The size entry is marked missing in some rows and otherwise reads once, few, many or a size class.

clone size	V gene	D gene	J gene	CDR3 protein	CDR3 DNA
NA	TRBV20-1	TRBD1	TRBJ1-4	CSARRGTGVEKLFF	TGCAGTGCTAGGAGAGGGACAGGGGTGGAAAAACTGTTTTTT
NA	TRBV20-1	NA	TRBJ2-1	CSARDLANEQFF	TGCAGTGCTAGAGATCTCGCAAATGAGCAGTTCTTC
NA	TRBV11-2	NA	TRBJ2-1	CASSLVLLSYNEQFF	TGTGCCAGCAGTCTGGTCCTGTTATCCTACAATGAGCAGTTCTTC
NA	TRBV20-1	NA	TRBJ2-1	CSASMGPYNEQFF	TGCAGTGCTAGTATGGGACCTTACAATGAGCAGTTCTTC
NA	TRBV19	NA	TRBJ2-1	CASSIGNYNEQFF	TGTGCCAGTAGTATAGGCAACTACAATGAGCAGTTCTTC
NA	TRBV20-1	TRBD1	TRBJ2-7	CSAKRQGARREQYF	TGCAGTGCTAAGAGGCAGGGGGCGCGTCGCGAGCAGTACTTC
NA	TRBV7-2	NA	TRBJ2-1	CASSLARQGEQFF	TGTGCCAGCAGCTTAGCGAGGCAGGGGGAGCAGTTCTTC
NA	TRBV2	NA	TRBJ2-7	CASSGQTSYEQYF	TGTGCCAGCAGTGGACAGACCTCCTACGAGCAGTACTTC
NA	TRBV14	NA	TRBJ2-5	CASSQAGLSRETQYF	TGTGCCAGCAGCCAAGCAGGGTTGTCTCGAGAGACCCAGTACTTC
NA	TRBV23-1	TRBD1	TRBJ2-7	CASSPLARGREQYF	TGCGCCAGCAGCCCATTGGCCAGGGGGCGTGAGCAGTACTTC
NA	TRBV20-1	NA	TRBJ1-3	CSARTRGPGSGNTIYF	TGCAGTGCCCGAACCCGGGGGCCAGGGTCTGGAAACACCATATATTTT
NA	TRBV6-6	NA	TRBJ2-1	CASSAGGRYNEQFF	TGTGCCAGCTCTGCCGGTGGCAGATACAATGAGCAGTTCTTC
NA	TRBV19	NA	TRBJ2-5	CASGTARETQYF	TGTGCCAGTGGAACGGCTAGGGAGACCCAGTACTTC
NA	TRBV20-1	NA	TRBJ1-2	CSARDARGYGYTF	TGCAGTGCTAGAGATGCGAGGGGCTATGGCTACACCTTC
NA	TRBV10-3	TRBD2	TRBJ2-7	CAIRGTRTAYEQYF	TGTGCCATCAGGGGGACTAGGACCGCCTACGAGCAGTACTTC
NA	TRBV20-1	NA	TRBJ1-2	CSVPSRENYGYTF	TGCAGTGTTCCTAGTAGGGAGAACTATGGCTACACCTTC
NA	TRBV10-2	NA	TRBJ1-1	CASSENRQTMNTEAFF	TGCGCCAGCAGTGAGAACAGGCAGACCATGAACACTGAAGCTTTCTTT
NA	TRBV5-1	TRBD1	TRBJ1-6	CASSPDRGTNSPLHF	TGCGCCAGCAGCCCGGACAGGGGAACCAATTCACCCCTCCACTTT
NA	TRBV20-1	NA	TRBJ2-1	CSAPPRLGRYEQFF	TGCAGTGCCCCCCCCCGACTAGGAAGGTACGAGCAGTTCTTC
NA	TRBV3-1	NA	TRBJ2-5	CASSQGDFRYQETQYF	TGTGCCAGCAGCCAAGGGGACTTCAGGTACCAAGAGACCCAGTACTTC
NA	TRBV2	NA	TRBJ1-1	CASARAIRTEAFF	TGTGCCAGCGCCCGGGCGATACGGACTGAAGCTTTCTTT
NA	TRBV5-4	NA	TRBJ2-1	CASSLDGRIGYNEQFF	TGTGCCAGCAGCTTGGATGGGAGGATAGGGTACAATGAGCAGTTCTTC
NA	TRBV20-1	TRBD1	TRBJ2-7	CSARDPDRGGGEQYF	TGCAGTGCTAGAGATCCGGACAGGGGGGGCGGCGAGCAGTACTTC
NA	TRBV2	NA	TRBJ2-1	CASSDRLEQFF	TGTGCCAGCAGTGACAGGCTAGAGCAGTTCTTC
NA	TRBV2	TRBD2	TRBJ2-7	CASLLSSGTYEQYF	TGTGCCAGCCTCCTCTCTAGCGGGACCTACGAGCAGTACTTC
NA	TRBV20-1	NA	TRBJ2-3	CSAAVGAVDTQYF	TGCAGTGCCGCCGTGGGGGCGGTGGATACGCAGTATTTT
NA	TRBV7-6	TRBD1	TRBJ2-1	CASSPDRVGNEQFF	TGTGCCAGCAGCCCCGACAGGGTTGGCAATGAGCAGTTCTTC
NA	TRBV6-5	NA	TRBJ2-2	CASSRVRAGELFF	TGTGCCAGCAGCAGGGTACGCGCGGGGGAGCTGTTTTTT
NA	TRBV19	TRBD2	TRBJ2-1	CASSIWTSGRDNEQFF	TGTGCCAGTAGTATCTGGACTAGCGGGAGAGACAATGAGCAGTTCTTC
once	TRBV7-2	TRBD2	TRBJ2-7	CASSLAASGSSYEQYF	TGTGCCAGCAGCTTAGCGGCTAGCGGGTCCTCCTACGAGCAGTACTTC
NA	TRBV7-9	NA	TRBJ2-4	CASSSSSDIQYF	TGTGCCAGCAGCTCGAGTAGCGACATTCAGTACTTC
NA	TRBV30	NA	TRBJ2-7	CAWSSRNEQYF	TGTGCCTGGAGCTCCCGGAACGAGCAGTACTTC
NA	TRBV5-1	NA	TRBJ1-2	CASSLEQRAKYTF	TGCGCCAGCAGCTTGGAACAGCGAGCTAAGTACACCTTC
NA	TRBV9	NA	TRBJ2-3	CASSVGEGTRTQYF	NA
once	TRBV7-2	TRBD2	TRBJ2-1	CASSRLAGEVDEQFF	TGTGCCAGCAGTCGACTAGCGGGAGAGGTCGATGAGCAGTTCTTC
NA	TRBV28	NA	TRBJ1-5	CASSIYPGSNQPQHF	TGTGCCAGCAGTATTTATCCCGGAAGCAATCAGCCCCAGCATTTT
NA	TRBV30	TRBD1	TRBJ2-7	CAWKRDRPYEQYF	TGTGCCTGGAAACGGGACAGGCCCTACGAGCAGTACTTC